These T cell receptor beta chains were read from a single sample in a study of blood T cell repertoires in COVID-19. The data were produced by immunoSEQ multiplex PCR, yet TCRdb's version contains in-frame clones alone and is incomplete. This sample has a few hundred thousand clones; 82% occur once, and the top ten carry 2.5% to 3.5%. Input material: peripheral blood. The receptors here all came from a woman aged 18-35 years with acute or convalescent COVID-19. Each CDR3 is given with its conserved first and last residue. Fields, in order: clone size, J gene, CDR3 length, V gene, CDR3 protein. Clone size is stated in some rows and not others, as once, few, many or a class when expanded.

abundance: NA; j_gene: TRBJ2-5; len: 16; v_gene: TRBV18; CDR3aa: CASSPPVLEARETQYF
abundance: once; j_gene: TRBJ2-5; len: 18; v_gene: TRBV21-1; CDR3aa: CASSPPRGWRQGKETQYF
abundance: few; j_gene: TRBJ1-1; len: 13; v_gene: TRBV27; CDR3aa: CASNRRQGAEAFF
abundance: NA; j_gene: TRBJ1-4; len: 15; v_gene: TRBV6-5; CDR3aa: CASSYSGQGREKLFF
abundance: NA; j_gene: TRBJ2-6; len: 15; v_gene: TRBV19; CDR3aa: CASSIALSGANVLTF
abundance: few; j_gene: TRBJ2-7; len: 13; v_gene: TRBV9; CDR3aa: CASSVDPLREQYF
abundance: NA; j_gene: TRBJ2-2; len: 15; v_gene: TRBV6-6; CDR3aa: CASILRRGNTGELFF
abundance: NA; j_gene: TRBJ1-1; len: 18; v_gene: TRBV6-2/TRBV6-3; CDR3aa: CASSYRPGQGAVDTEAFF
abundance: NA; j_gene: TRBJ2-1; len: 14; v_gene: TRBV5-6; CDR3aa: CASSSPGQGNEQFF
abundance: NA; j_gene: TRBJ1-2; len: 14; v_gene: TRBV7-2; CDR3aa: CASSFGQGIYGYTF
abundance: NA; j_gene: TRBJ2-7; len: 15; v_gene: TRBV18; CDR3aa: CASSPGGTHPYEQYF
abundance: NA; j_gene: TRBJ1-6; len: 15; v_gene: TRBV25-1; CDR3aa: CASSVDSAYNSPLHF
abundance: NA; j_gene: TRBJ1-5; len: 16; v_gene: TRBV7-8; CDR3aa: CASSLERGGTNQPQHF
abundance: once; j_gene: TRBJ2-7; len: 17; v_gene: TRBV7-2; CDR3aa: CASSLEAGLAGSYEQYF
abundance: once; j_gene: TRBJ2-5; len: 14; v_gene: TRBV9; CDR3aa: CASSVGGYQETQYF
abundance: NA; j_gene: TRBJ2-1; len: 15; v_gene: TRBV11-2; CDR3aa: CASGVLAGVGGEQFF
abundance: few; j_gene: TRBJ2-1; len: 17; v_gene: TRBV3-1/TRBV3-2; CDR3aa: CASSPSEGGATDNEQFF
abundance: NA; j_gene: TRBJ1-2; len: 15; v_gene: TRBV4-1; CDR3aa: CASSQGIRGNYGYTF
abundance: NA; j_gene: TRBJ2-7; len: 14; v_gene: TRBV5-5; CDR3aa: CASSLVPGAHEQYF